This is a list of T cell receptor beta chains from one sample in a study of T cell responses to AZD1222 COVID-19 vaccine. The assay was immunoSEQ multiplex PCR, and TCRdb's table has in-frame clones only and misses some. The sample yields 70,000 to 95,000 clones, about 88% seen once. This specimen was peripheral blood, taken on day 0 of AZD1222 vaccination. These TCRs come from an adult in good health. Both conserved end residues are part of each CDR3. D genes are given only for firm matches. Rows give clone size only sometimes, using once, few, many, or a class for an expanded clone.

>.|TRBJ1-3|TRBV20-1|.
TGCAGTGCCAGTAGGCCCGGGACACTCTCTGGAAACACCATATATTTT
CSASRPGTLSGNTIYF
>.|TRBJ2-7|TRBV6-5|once
TGTGCCAGCAGGCGACACTACAGCTCCTACGAGCAGTACTTC
CASRRHYSSYEQYF
>.|TRBJ2-3|TRBV6-1|.
TGTGCCAGCAGTGAATGGGGGGAAAGCGGAGCAGATACGCAGTATTTT
CASSEWGESGADTQYF
>TRBD2|TRBJ2-3|TRBV6-4|.
TGTGCCAGCAGTGACTCACAAACTAGCGGGAGCGGGACAGATACGCAGTATTTT
CASSDSQTSGSGTDTQYF
>.|TRBJ2-2|TRBV1|once
TGCACCAGCAGCCAAGTTCACATAAGGCACACCGGGGAGCTGTTTTTT
CTSSQVHIRHTGELFF
>.|TRBJ1-4|TRBV6-5|.
TGTGCCAGCGGAACAGCAACTAATGAAAAACTGTTTTTT
CASGTATNEKLFF
>TRBD2|TRBJ2-2|TRBV24-1|.
TGTGCCACCAGTGACTTAGCGGGAGTGGCAGGGGAGCTGTTTTTT
CATSDLAGVAGELFF
>.|TRBJ2-1|TRBV7-2|.
TGTGCCAGCAGCTCCGGGACTCCCGACAATGAGCAGTTCTTC
CASSSGTPDNEQFF
>TRBD2|TRBJ2-3|TRBV5-1|.
TGCGCCAGCAGCCGGACTAGCGGGGATCTAGATACGCAGTATTTT
CASSRTSGDLDTQYF
>TRBD2|TRBJ2-3|TRBV30|.
TGTGCCTGGAGTGTACTGGTCGGACTAGCGGGAGGAGGAGATACGCAGTATTTT
CAWSVLVGLAGGGDTQYF
>TRBD1|TRBJ2-7|TRBV28|.
TGTGCCAGCAGGCGTACAGGGGGCTACGAGCAGTACTTC
CASRRTGGYEQYF
>.|TRBJ2-3|TRBV7-7|once
TGTGCCAGCAGCTTAGTCTCCGGGGCAGATACGCAGTATTTT
CASSLVSGADTQYF
>.|TRBJ1-4|TRBV30|.
TGTGCCTGGGCATTAAATGAAAAACTGTTTTTT
CAWALNEKLFF
>.|TRBJ1-3|TRBV6-5|.
TGTGCCAGCATCTACGGAAACACCATATATTTT
CASIYGNTIYF
>.|TRBJ2-3|TRBV30|.
TGTGCCTGGAGACCGAGCTCGGATACGCAGTATTTT
CAWRPSSDTQYF
>.|TRBJ1-3|TRBV5-8|.
TGTGCCAGCAGCCCCCCTGGGGGATCTGGAAACACCATATATTTT
CASSPPGGSGNTIYF
>.|TRBJ1-2|TRBV2|.
TGTGCCAGCAGTGAAAATTCCGGGGGCAGCTATGGCTACACCTTC
CASSENSGGSYGYTF
>.|TRBJ2-3|TRBV15|.
TGTGCCACCAGCAGAGGGGGTCCATCGCAGTATTTT
CATSRGGPSQYF
>.|TRBJ1-5|TRBV19|.
TGTGCCAGTACCCACAGGTCGGATCAGCCCCAGCATTTT
CASTHRSDQPQHF
>.|TRBJ1-1|TRBV5-4|.
TGTGCCAGCAGCTTGGATCCACTCATGAACACTGAAGCTTTCTTT
CASSLDPLMNTEAFF
>.|TRBJ2-7|TRBV10-3|.
.
CAITETAPTSSTSGQKF
>.|TRBJ2-7|TRBV14|.
TGTGCCAGCAGCCTCCAGGCGGGAACCGGGCCTTACGAGCAGTACTTC
CASSLQAGTGPYEQYF